The 7 T cell receptor beta chains below were found in one sample sequenced in a study of blood T cell repertoires in COVID-19. The data were produced by immunoSEQ multiplex PCR, yet TCRdb's version contains in-frame clones alone and is incomplete. This sample yields roughly 50,000 clones, of which 80% to 90% are seen a single time; around 2.6% belongs to the top ten. The sample consisted of peripheral blood. These receptors were collected from a woman older than 75 with COVID-19, enrolled during active disease.

The V call is TRBV18, the J call TRBJ1-6; 10 positions agree with TRBD1. Trimming took 3 bases from V and 10 from J; bases not matched to a gene: 3. The germline V gene has CDR1 KGHSH and CDR2 LQKENI. The CDR3 is 14 amino acids. The chain's CDR3 is CASSPGQGNSPLHF. The CDR3 coding sequence is TGTGCCAGCTCACCGGGACAGGGGAACTCACCCCTCCACTTT.

The J gene is TRBJ1-2, the V gene TRBV5-1; 7 positions agree with TRBD1. The CDR3 loop spans 14 amino acids. The V segment lost 4 bases and the J segment 5 bases; nucleotides outside the gene matches: 8. CDR1 and CDR2 (germline): SGHRS, YFSETQ. CDR3 protein: CASSLGDSLYGYTF. CDR3 DNA sequence: TGCGCCAGCAGCCTAGGGGACAGTTTATATGGCTACACCTTC.

This clone was counted once. The rearrangement links TRBV5-1 to TRBJ2-7; 9 bases are a match to TRBD2. The CDR3 is 14 residues long. V was pared by 4 bases and J by 3 bases, with 5 bases of the junction left unmatched. Per the germline V gene, CDR1 is SGHRS and CDR2 is YFSETQ. The CDR3 bases are TGCGCCAGCAGCGCAATAGCGGGAGACTACGAGCAGTACTTC. Translated: CASSAIAGDYEQYF.

This clone was seen more than once but under ten times. V is TRBV6-1 and J is TRBJ1-5, with D possibly being TRBD1 (5 bases). Germline-derived CDR1 and CDR2 are MNHNS and SASEGT. The CDR3 contains 15 residues. V dropped 2 bases and J dropped 11 bases, with 19 bases sitting between them. The CDR3 DNA is TGTGCCAGCAGTGAATACAGGCCCCAAGGTAAAGCCCAGCATTTT. It is translated as CASSEYRPQGKAQHF.

The rearrangement joins TRBV7-2 to TRBJ2-7, with 9 bases lining up with TRBD2. The germline V gene has CDR1 SGHTA and CDR2 FQGNSA. The J segment lost 0 bases and the V segment lost 2 bases, leaving 5 bases of the junction unmatched. The length of the CDR3 is 16 residues. This chain's CDR3 is CASSLIGSGSSYEQYF. CDR3 DNA: TGTGCCAGCAGCTTAATTGGTAGCGGGAGCTCCTACGAGCAGTACTTC. Based on the CDR3 plus reference TRBV7-2 and TRBJ2-7, the full variable domain is GAGVSQSPSNKVTEKGKDVELRCDPISGHTALYWYRQSLGQGLEFLIYFQGNSAPDKSGLPSDRFSAERTGGSVSTLTIQRTQQEDSAVYLCASSLIGSGSSYEQYFGPGTRLTVT.

V gene TRBV7-2 combines with J gene TRBJ2-1; D is perhaps TRBD1 (5 bases). Trimming took off 5 bases at V and 8 bases at J, with 19 bases between the two ends. Germline V gives CDR1 SGHTA, CDR2 FQGNSA. CDR3 length: 15 residues. The CDR3 loop reads CASSQKGIPLHEQFF. CDR3 nucleotides: TGTGCCAGCAGCCAGAAGGGGATACCGCTCCATGAGCAGTTCTTC.

The chain has TRBV7-3 and TRBJ1-2; D is unclear. Trimming removed 0 bases from V and 8 bases from J, with 10 bases in between. The CDR3 extends over 13 amino acids. Per the germline V gene, CDR1 is SGHTA and CDR2 is FQGTGA. CDR3 sequence reads: CASSLTGREGYTF. DNA of the CDR3: TGTGCCAGCAGCTTAACAGGGAGGGAAGGCTACACCTTC.